Below are 13 T cell receptor beta chains sequenced from a single sample in a study of patients and donors after allogeneic stem cell transplantation. Using its own MiXCR run on the RT-PCR reads, TCRdb lists one record per CDR3 protein. The sample carries some 92,000 distinct CDR3 sequences, about 48% recorded once. What was sequenced was blood, either unsorted or a sorted T cell fraction (not recorded which). The receptor set was obtained from a human donor who was either an allogeneic HSCT recipient or a stem cell or donor lymphocyte infusion donor (not recorded which). It is not recorded whose cells these are; they may come from a transplant donor.

This chain connects TRBV6-5 to TRBJ1-3; the D is unclear. The V gene's germline CDR1 is MNHEY and CDR2 SVGAGI. V lost 0 bases to trimming and J lost 4 bases, with 13 bases between them. CDR3 length: 16 residues. The CDR3 loop reads CASSYSSALGGNTIYF. The CDR3 DNA reads TGTGCCAGCAGTTACTCATCCGCACTGGGAGGAAACACCATATATTTT.

The CDR3 DNA reads TGTGCCATCAGTGAGAGGGGGGATAGCAATCAGCCCCAGCATTTT. This translates into CAISERGDSNQPQHF. This chain joins TRBV10-3 and TRBJ1-5; a weak D match, TRBD1 (6 bases). CDR3 size: 15 residues. Germline CDR1 and CDR2: ENHRY and SYGVKD. Deletions cut 2 bases from V and 0 bases from J, with 8 bases between.

This chain uses TRBV25-1 with TRBJ1-2; D gene ambiguous. This CDR3 is built from 15 residues. Between the trimmed V and J ends, which lost 6 bases and 2 bases, there was a span of 16 bases. The germline V gene has CDR1 MGHDK and CDR2 SYGVNS. The CDR3 protein is CASRDSRTGNYGYTF. The CDR3 DNA reads TGTGCCAGCAGAGATTCTCGGACGGGGAACTATGGCTACACCTTC.

This rearrangement joins TRBV29-1 to TRBJ2-3; D is possibly TRBD1 (6 bases). In germline, CDR1 is SQVTM, CDR2 ANQGSEA. Trimming cost V 6 bases and J 2 bases, with 15 bases left between them. There are 14 residues in the CDR3. The CDR3 sequence is CSVQRTAPTDTQYF. CDR3 DNA sequence: TGCAGCGTCCAAAGGACAGCGCCCACAGATACGCAGTATTTT.

The rearrangement uses TRBV27 and TRBJ1-4, with 9 nucleotides matching TRBD1. V dropped 5 bases and J dropped 8; count of bases not matched to a gene: 12. The CDR3 totals 16 residues. Per germline, CDR1 MNHEY and CDR2 SMNVEV (reference sequence). The CDR3 DNA follows: TGTGCCAGCAGTCCCCGGGACAGGGAAGACGGAGAAAAACTGTTTTTT. This translates into CASSPRDREDGEKLFF.

The sample holds a few counts of this clonotype. V usage is TRBV24-1 and J usage is TRBJ1-4; TRBD1 matches at 7 bases. The CDR3 is made up of 13 amino acids. V lost 9 bases, J lost 6 bases, and 6 bases stayed unmatched. Per germline, CDR1 KGHDR and CDR2 SFDVKD. The CDR3 DNA reads TGTGCCACCTCGACAGGGCCTGATGAAAAACTGTTTTTT. Protein product: CATSTGPDEKLFF.

The chain recombines TRBV7-9 with TRBJ1-6, with a tentative D call TRBD1 (5 bases). V lost 4 bases and J lost 5, with 12 bases in between. The CDR3 covers 15 residues. The germline CDR1 and CDR2 sequences are SEHNR and FQNEAQ (reference sequence). CDR3 nucleotides: TGTGCCAGCAGCTCCAAGACAGAGAATAATTCACCCCTCCACTTT. Translation gives CASSSKTENNSPLHF.

The V gene is TRBV5-3, the J gene TRBJ1-4, with 7 bases lining up with TRBD1. TRBV5-3 carries the ORF label, with uncertain function. After removal of 4 bases from V and 10 bases from J, the junction contained 13 bases not matched to a gene. The CDR3 has 15 amino acids. Here the CDR3 reads CARSEQGSAKGKLFF. In DNA, the CDR3 is TGTGCCAGAAGCGAACAGGGGAGCGCCAAAGGAAAACTGTTTTTT.

J is TRBJ1-2 and V is TRBV7-2, with a weak D call TRBD1 (5 bases). CDR3 length: 14 amino acids. Trimming removed 5 bases at V and 4 bases at J, with 14 bases between. From germline, CDR1 is SGHTA and CDR2 FQGNSA. The CDR3 sequence: CASSEGYRTYGYTF. CDR3 nucleotide sequence: TGTGCCAGCAGCGAGGGGTATAGAACCTATGGCTACACCTTC.

Of note for this clonotype: Germline is not matched at one junction end, which may reflect a read error. The rearrangement uses TRBV7-7 and TRBJ2-1; 14 positions agree with TRBD2. The CDR3 is 18 amino acids. In germline, CDR1 is SSHAT, CDR2 FNYEAQ (reference sequence). CDR3 loop: CASSLAGTSGSGYNEQFF. As DNA, the CDR3 is TGTGCTAGCAGCTTAGCGGGGACTAGCGGGAGCGGGTACAATGAGCAGTTCTTC.

This clonotype was counted between two and nine times. The CDR3 loop reads CASSEYYTEAFF. The DNA for the CDR3 is TGTGCCAGCAGTGAATATTACACTGAAGCTTTCTTT. The rearrangement joins TRBV25-1 to TRBJ1-1; D not certain. V was cut by 0 bases and J by 3 bases, with 2 bases left in between. Germline CDR1 is MGHDK and CDR2 is SYGVNS. The CDR3 runs to 12 residues.

V gene TRBV20-1 combines with J gene TRBJ2-7; 7 bases agree with TRBD2. CDR3 length: 14 residues. Germline V gene data show CDR1 as DFQATT and CDR2 as SNEGSKA (reference sequence). After removal of 1 base from V and 3 bases from J, the junction contained 6 bases not matched to a gene. In nucleotides, the CDR3 is TGCAGTGCTAGAGCCACGGGAGGCCTCTACGAGCAGTACTTC. Protein: CSARATGGLYEQYF.

The rearrangement links TRBV4-1 to TRBJ2-1, with D hard to call. CDR1 and CDR2 from the germline V gene are MGHRA and YSYEKL. V was trimmed by 0 bases and J by 1 base, leaving 13 bases between them. CDR3 size: 17 residues. CDR3 in amino acids: CASSQDRATLSYNEQFF. CDR3 DNA sequence: TGCGCCAGCAGCCAAGATCGGGCTACCCTATCCTACAATGAGCAGTTCTTC.